Shown below are 21 T cell receptor beta chains from a single sample sequenced in a study of blood T cell repertoires in COVID-19. Generated by immunoSEQ multiplex PCR, the TCRdb table keeps only in-frame clones and is missing some. Among about 200,000 clones listed, roughly 80% were seen once. The specimen was peripheral blood. These receptors came from a woman between 70 and 85 years old with acute or convalescent COVID-19.

This chain uses TRBV7-2 with TRBJ2-1; 7 bases match TRBD1. V gave up 1 base and J gave up 1 base; unmatched junction bases: 4. The germline V gene has CDR1 SGHTA and CDR2 FQGNSA. This CDR3 contains 16 residues. CDR3 in DNA: TGTGCCAGCAGCTTAGGCTCGACAGGGTCCTACAATGAGCAGTTCTTC. This encodes CASSLGSTGSYNEQFF.

This clone was seen just once. The chain joins TRBV10-3 to TRBJ2-1; the match to TRBD2 covers 9 bases. The trim removed 10 bases at V and 15 bases at J, leaving 16 bases unmatched. The CDR3 is made up of 13 amino acids. CDR1 and CDR2 from the germline V gene are ENHRY and SYGVKD. The CDR3 loop is CATKDSPAGGMFF. CDR3 nucleotides: TGTGCCACCAAGGACAGTCCAGCGGGAGGTATGTTCTTC.

This clone was observed once. CDR3 region: CAWSHRAGEKLFF. CDR3 bases: TGTGCCTGGAGTCATCGGGCAGGGGAAAAACTGTTTTTT. The rearrangement joins TRBV30 to TRBJ1-4; D might be TRBD1 (5 bases). V lost 2 bases to trimming and J lost 8 bases, with 12 bases between them. The CDR3 has 13 amino acids. Germline CDR1 reads GTSNPN; CDR2 reads SVGIG (reference sequence).

Only a few counts were recorded for this clone. V usage is TRBV18 and J usage is TRBJ1-3; no clear D gene. This CDR3 comprises 17 residues. V shed 1 base and J shed 3 bases, with 16 bases lying between them. Germline-derived CDR1 and CDR2 are KGHSH and LQKENI. CDR3 DNA sequence: TGTGCCAGCTCACCACGGCAGGCTGAGACCCTTGGAAACACCATATATTTT. Its protein product is CASSPRQAETLGNTIYF.

The CDR3 DNA is TGTGCCAGCAGCTTAACCAGGGGGTACAATGAGCAGTTCTTC. Translation: CASSLTRGYNEQFF. The chain links TRBV7-2 to TRBJ2-1; 7 bases match TRBD1. CDR1 and CDR2 from the germline V gene are SGHTA and FQGNSA. V trimming: 2 bases; J trimming: 4 bases; junction bases outside the gene matches: 2. The CDR3 loop spans 14 amino acids.

The chain is built from TRBV19 and TRBJ2-1; 9 positions agree with TRBD1. Germline lookup yields CDR1 LNHDA and CDR2 SQIVND (reference sequence). This CDR3 contains 14 residues. Trimming at V came to 6 bases and at J to 7 bases, leaving 7 bases not matched to a gene. CDR3 nucleotide sequence: TGTGCCAGTAGGACCGGGACAGGGCCGAATGAGCAGTTCTTC. Protein: CASRTGTGPNEQFF. The variable domain in full, completed from reference TRBV19 and TRBJ2-1, reads DGGITQSPKYLFRKEGQNVTLSCEQNLNHDAMYWYRQDPGQGLRLIYYSQIVNDFQKGDIAEGYSVSREKKESFPLTVTSAQKNPTAFYLCASRTGTGPNEQFFGPGTRLTVL.

V and J are TRBV10-3 and TRBJ1-3, with TRBD1 as a possible D gene (6 bases). The CDR3 is made up of 14 amino acids. Germline V gene sequence: CDR1 ENHRY, CDR2 SYGVKD. Deletions cut 6 bases from V and 2 bases from J, with 11 bases between. The CDR3 sequence is CAISLQGAGNTIYF. CDR3 sequence (DNA): TGTGCCATCAGCTTACAGGGAGCTGGAAACACCATATATTTT.

This clone was seen a single time. This sequence joins TRBV28 and TRBJ2-3; weak D call: TRBD2 (6 bases). Trimming shortened V by 2 bases and J by 2 bases, and 8 bases separated the two germline ends. The CDR3 totals 14 residues. Germline V gives CDR1 MDHEN, CDR2 SYDVKM. The CDR3 reads CASSLAGPTDTQYF. The DNA for the CDR3 is TGTGCCAGCAGTTTAGCGGGACCCACAGATACGCAGTATTTT. The full variable domain, its missing parts supplied by reference TRBV28 and TRBJ2-3, is DVKVTQSSRYLVKRTGEKVFLECVQDMDHENMFWYRQDPGLGLRLIYFSYDVKMKEKGDIPEGYSVSREKKERFSLILESASTNQTSMYLCASSLAGPTDTQYFGPGTRLTVL.

The CDR3, as DNA: TGCAGTGCTAGTACGGGACAGCACAATCAGCCCCAGCATTTT. It yields the protein CSASTGQHNQPQHF. V and J are TRBV20-1 and TRBJ1-5; 7 bases align to TRBD1. J gave up 3 bases and V 3 bases, and 5 bases lay outside the gene matches. Per the germline V gene, CDR1 is DFQATT and CDR2 is SNEGSKA (reference sequence). The CDR3 is 14 amino acids.

J is TRBJ1-2 and V is TRBV7-2, with D unclear. V dropped 5 bases and J dropped 2 bases, with 9 bases sitting between them. Germline CDR1 reads SGHTA; CDR2 reads FQGNSA. The CDR3 is 13 residues long. CDR3 residues: CASSQTLNYGYTF. The CDR3 coding sequence is TGTGCCAGCAGCCAGACACTCAACTATGGCTACACCTTC.

The rearrangement links TRBV24-1 to TRBJ2-2; the D gene is possibly TRBD1 (5 bases). The V gene's germline CDR1 is KGHDR and CDR2 SFDVKD. CDR3 length equals 13 residues. Trimming shortened V by 6 bases and J by 3 bases, and 7 bases separated the two germline ends. CDR3 sequence reads: CATSTQDTGELFF. CDR3 sequence (DNA): TGTGCCACCAGTACACAGGACACCGGGGAGCTGTTTTTT.

The chain couples TRBV10-1 to TRBJ2-2; 9 bases line up with TRBD2. V gave up 6 bases and J gave up 2 bases; unmatched junction bases: 10. Germline lookup yields CDR1 WNHNN and CDR2 SYGVQD (reference sequence). This CDR3 contains 17 residues. This CDR3 is CASSPAGGASNTGELFF. CDR3 nucleotides: TGCGCCAGCAGCCCTGCGGGGGGGGCGTCCAACACCGGGGAGCTGTTTTTT.

The J gene is TRBJ2-1, the V gene TRBV6-5, with TRBD1 matching 7 bases. Trimming removed 3 bases from V and 9 bases from J; junction bases left unmatched: 5. Germline lookup yields CDR1 MNHEY and CDR2 SVGAGI. The CDR3 sequence is 13 residues long. CDR3 sequence (DNA): TGTGCCAGCAGTTATCAGGGGGACGGTGAGCAGTTCTTC. This encodes CASSYQGDGEQFF.

This chain uses TRBV6-5 with TRBJ1-1; D ambiguous. Trimming took off 4 bases at V and 5 bases at J, with 11 bases between the two ends. CDR1 is MNHEY, CDR2 SVGAGI, per germline. This CDR3 has 13 residues. The CDR3 coding sequence is TGTGCCAGCAGTTGGGTTGAGGGAACTGAAGCTTTCTTT. Translating gives CASSWVEGTEAFF.

This chain joins TRBV5-1 and TRBJ1-1; D perhaps matches TRBD1 (6 bases). The CDR3 is 14 amino acids. Germline lookup yields CDR1 SGHRS and CDR2 YFSETQ. V was trimmed by 2 bases and J by 1 base, leaving 9 bases between them. The chain's CDR3 is CASSFWGQNTEAFF. The CDR3 DNA is TGCGCCAGCAGCTTTTGGGGACAGAACACTGAAGCTTTCTTT.

This clone was seen a single time. V gene TRBV27 combines with J gene TRBJ2-7; 10 bases map to TRBD1. Germline CDR1 reads MNHEY; CDR2 reads SMNVEV (reference sequence). Trimming at V came to 5 bases and at J to 0 bases, leaving 10 bases not matched to a gene. The CDR3 extends over 17 amino acids. The DNA for the CDR3 is TGTGCCAGCAGTGCCCTTTCGGGGACAGGGGCCTCCTACGAGCAGTACTTC. This encodes CASSALSGTGASYEQYF.

The J gene is TRBJ1-3, the V gene TRBV11-2; 8 nucleotides align to TRBD1. The length of the CDR3 is 17 residues. The germline V gene encodes CDR1 SGHAT and CDR2 FQNNGV. V trimming: 2 bases; J trimming: 0 bases; junction bases outside the gene matches: 6. Here the CDR3 reads CASSLTGTGDSGNTIYF. The CDR3 DNA sequence: TGTGCCAGCAGCTTAACCGGGACAGGCGACTCTGGAAACACCATATATTTT.

CDR3 nucleotide sequence: TGTGCCAGTCGCAGGGAAGGTTTTAACTATGGCTACACCTTC. It codes for CASRREGFNYGYTF. The chain joins TRBV19 to TRBJ1-2; tentatively, D is TRBD1 (5 bases). Germline CDR1 is LNHDA and CDR2 is SQIVND (reference sequence). V lost 8 bases and J lost 1, with 14 bases in between. CDR3 length equals 14 residues.

This chain uses TRBV27 with TRBJ2-1; 11 nucleotides match TRBD2. With V trimmed by 3 bases and J by 6 bases, 7 bases remained unmatched. The CDR3 sequence is 16 residues long. From germline, CDR1 is MNHEY and CDR2 SMNVEV (reference sequence). In nucleotides, the CDR3 is TGTGCCAGCAGTTTTCCCATAGCGGGAGGGCGCAATGAGCAGTTCTTC. Translated: CASSFPIAGGRNEQFF.

The gene calls are TRBV3-1 (or the pseudogene TRBV3-2) and TRBJ2-1; perhaps TRBD1 as D (6 bases). V was trimmed by 1 base and J by 6 bases, leaving 10 bases between them. Germline loops: CDR1 LGHDT, CDR2 YNNKEL (reference sequence). The CDR3 covers 14 residues. The CDR3 DNA reads TGTGCCAGCAGCCAAGGTCTAGGGGGCAATGAGCAGTTCTTC. Its protein product is CASSQGLGGNEQFF.

The J gene is TRBJ2-1, the V gene TRBV4-1; the match to TRBD2 covers 8 bases. The V segment lost 1 base and the J segment 4 bases; nucleotides outside the gene matches: 21. Germline CDR1 reads MGHRA; CDR2 reads YSYEKL. The CDR3 spans 21 residues. CDR3 sequence: CASSQAVGTSWTPGTYNEQFF. The CDR3 DNA sequence: TGCGCCAGCAGCCAAGCCGTTGGGACTAGTTGGACCCCGGGAACTTACAATGAGCAGTTCTTC.